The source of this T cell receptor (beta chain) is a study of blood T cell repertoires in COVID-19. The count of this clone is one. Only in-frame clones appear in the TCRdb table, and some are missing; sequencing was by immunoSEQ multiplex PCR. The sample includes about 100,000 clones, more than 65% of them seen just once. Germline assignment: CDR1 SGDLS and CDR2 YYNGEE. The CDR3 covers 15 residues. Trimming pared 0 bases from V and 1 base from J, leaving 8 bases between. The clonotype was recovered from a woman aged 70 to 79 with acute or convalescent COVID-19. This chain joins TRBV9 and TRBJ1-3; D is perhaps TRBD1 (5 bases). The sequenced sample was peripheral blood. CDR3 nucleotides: TGTGCCAGCAGCGTAGGATCAGGGTCTGGAAACACCATATATTTT. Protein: CASSVGSGSGNTIYF.